This T cell receptor (beta chain) was identified during a study of T-cell memory formation after mild COVID-19 (dated by TCRdb to the early 2020s). For the study in its entirety: Most TCR sequence clusters were specific to one of the two donors. T-cell clones expanding and contracting after mild COVID-19 in two donors were tracked by longitudinal TCRalpha and TCRbeta repertoire sequencing. Two young, previously healthy adult volunteers, one female and one male, were included in the cohort.

V is shortened by 4 bases, J by 5 bases, and the region joining them spans 10 bases. In the germline V gene, CDR1 corresponds to SGHTA and CDR2 to FQGNSA. The CDR3 goes from the cysteine to the phenylalanine over 13 residues. The kept DNA is CDR3 alone, 39 bases in frame from the first base. The sample was run on an Illumina NovaSeq 6000. cDNA libraries for TCRalpha and TCRbeta were prepared by 5'RACE using constant-segment primers, with sample barcodes and unique molecular identifiers added. Trizol reagent was used to extract RNA from every sample. Libraries were amplified in two PCR steps, with a second sample barcode and Illumina TruSeq adapters added in the second step. Sequencing of the libraries was done on an Illumina NovaSeq, producing 2 x 150 bp paired-end reads. Turning to the authors' computational methods: The reads were demultiplexed and collapsed into UMI-guided consensus sequences using migec v1.2.7. Using mixcr v2.1.11, UMI consensuses were aligned to TRA and TRB V and J templates and then assembled into clonotypes. A clonotype was counted as expanded or contracted only when both edgeR and NoisET called the clonotype significant, with the noise models trained on biological replicates. For edgeR calls, the cutoffs were a false discovery rate-adjusted p below 0.01 and a log2 fold-change threshold of 1. PCA with hierarchical clustering of max-normalized trajectories of the 1000 most abundant clonotypes was used as exploratory dynamics analysis. The CD4 or CD8 phenotype of responding clones was assigned using the separately sequenced CD4+ and CD8+ repertoires. Through fastp at Q25 and MiXCR, TCRdb rebuilt clones from the public reads, retaining in-frame beta chains. Rows are combined by CDR3 protein, so each entry shows the most common genes and DNA. Here the V and J calls rest on TCRdb's processing, not on the authors' analysis. Here the sample has approximately 150,000 distinct CDR3 sequences; about 5.7% occur a single time. Together, the top ten hold approximately 2% of the sample.

PBMCs were isolated by Ficoll-Paque density gradient centrifugation. Broad study findings and their caveats: The study included only a couple of mild cases, and larger cohorts that include severe cases with pre-infection samples were judged to be necessary. Balanced CD4/CD8 phenotypes were observed for clones contracting from day 15 to 85, whereas a bias towards CD4+ was observed for a second wave of clones expanding from day 15 to 37. Contracting CD4+ clones turned up mainly in the CM and EM memory subsets, whereas EMRA was where CD8+ clones were enriched. SARS-CoV-2 specificity of the second-wave clones peaking on day 37 was not confirmed. The detection of some responding clones in pre-infection memory suggests that pre-existing cross-reactive memory T cells joined the SARS-CoV-2 response.

In this sample, this clonotype turned up many times. Its antigen is unknown. No clone much larger than this one lies a single base away; base qualities are absent. This receptor was taken from an adult woman who had mild COVID-19 (a few samples of this study predate the infection). The sample titles of this study are shuffled in the database, so cell type and time point are left out; the donor was told from shared clones. The V gene is TRBV7-2 and the J gene is TRBJ2-3; TRBD2 is perhaps the D gene, given 5 matching bases. Sequenced material: PBMCs or a T cell subset sorted from them (not recorded which). In nucleotide form, the sequence is TGTGCCAGCAGCTCTACTCGGGAAGATACGCAGTATTTT. It codes for CASSSTREDTQYF.